The next 7 T cell receptor beta chains were all read from a single sample in a study of T cell repertoires in ileal Crohn's disease (dated by TCRdb to about 2019). Per the publication, the time point label means: neoterminal ileum biopsy at postoperative endoscopy, about 6 months after surgery. The receptor library was made with the immunoSEQ multiplex PCR assay. TCRdb mirrors the immuneACCESS table, restricted to in-frame sequences. Some clones are absent from its copies; in checked studies, under half trace to an unresolved V gene, and the reason for the others is unknown. The sample has about 62,000 clones on record, 85% to 90% of them singletons. Approximately 2% of the sample is taken by the ten largest. Material: ileal tissue. These receptors all stem from an adult with Crohn's disease.

The V gene is TRBV18, the J gene TRBJ2-7, with TRBD2 matching over 10 bases. V lost 3 bases and J lost 2; bases outside the gene matches: 4. The CDR3 runs 15 residues. Germline V lookup: CDR1 KGHSH, CDR2 LQKENI. The CDR3 spells CASSPGLADPYEQYF. CDR3 in DNA: TGTGCCAGCTCACCTGGACTAGCGGATCCCTACGAGCAGTACTTC.

The DNA of the CDR3 is TGTGCCAGCAGCTCCGGGACTAGCATCTACAATGAGCAGTTCTTC. This translates into CASSSGTSIYNEQFF. This chain uses TRBV13 with TRBJ2-1; TRBD2 agrees at 9 bases. V gave up 4 bases and J gave up 3 bases; unmatched junction bases: 4. The germline V gene has CDR1 PRHDT and CDR2 FYEKMQ (reference sequence). This CDR3 region has 15 residues.

The chain recombines TRBV5-1 with TRBJ2-1, with 12 bases matching TRBD2. The ends lost 4 bases at V and 15 bases at J; junction bases unmatched: 14. The CDR3 has 15 residues. Germline assignment: CDR1 SGHRS and CDR2 YFSETQ. The CDR3 reads CASSPELAGGPEGFF. CDR3 DNA sequence: TGCGCCAGCAGCCCGGAACTAGCGGGGGGCCCCGAGGGGTTCTTC.

The genes are TRBV16 and TRBJ1-5; the D gene is possibly TRBD1 (5 bases). V was trimmed by 4 bases and J by 4 bases, leaving 11 bases between them. This CDR3 is built from 14 residues. CDR1 and CDR2 (germline): KGHSY, FQNENV. The CDR3 DNA is TGTGCCAGCAGCCGAGGTAGGGGAAATCAGCCCCAGCATTTT. Translation gives CASSRGRGNQPQHF. Complete variable domain (other parts from reference TRBV16 and TRBJ1-5): GEEVAQTPKHLVRGEGQKAKLYCAPIKGHSYVFWYQQVLKNEFKFLISFQNENVFDETGMPKERFSAKCLPNSPCSLEIQATKLEDSAVYFCASSRGRGNQPQHFGDGTRLSIL.

This clone was found once. The chain combines TRBV11-2 with TRBJ1-6; 7 bases agree with TRBD1. Germline CDR1 is SGHAT and CDR2 is FQNNGV. The ends lost 4 bases at V and 5 bases at J; junction bases unmatched: 5. CDR3 length equals 15 residues. The CDR3, as DNA: TGTGCCAGCAGCTCCCTAGACAGGGATAATTCACCCCTCCACTTT. This sequence encodes CASSSLDRDNSPLHF.

The chain is built from TRBV7-2 and TRBJ2-7; possible D gene TRBD2, 5 bases. The CDR3 consists of 13 residues. Looked up from germline, CDR1 is SGHTA and CDR2 is FQGNSA. The germline V and J ends were trimmed by 5 bases and 3 bases, with 11 bases remaining between them. In nucleotides, the CDR3 is TGTGCCAGCAGCAGGACTTATAGCTACGAGCAGTACTTC. Protein: CASSRTYSYEQYF. Filled out from reference TRBV7-2 and TRBJ2-7, the complete variable domain reads GAGVSQSPSNKVTEKGKDVELRCDPISGHTALYWYRQSLGQGLEFLIYFQGNSAPDKSGLPSDRFSAERTGGSVSTLTIQRTQQEDSAVYLCASSRTYSYEQYFGPGTRLTVT.

The rearrangement joins TRBV5-4 to TRBJ1-1; D gene unclear. CDR1 is SGHNT and CDR2 is YYREEE in the germline V gene (reference sequence). The CDR3 is 15 residues long. Trimming stripped 4 bases from V and 0 bases from J, with 13 bases between. In DNA, the CDR3 is TGTGCCAGCAGCCCCCTTGCGGGTTTGAACACTGAAGCTTTCTTT. Protein sequence: CASSPLAGLNTEAFF.